This T cell receptor beta chain was captured in a study of T cell repertoires in cytomegalovirus infection. About the study: Newly reported HLA-C-restricted and thoroughly characterized HLA-B-restricted CMV epitopes were employed. It can be stated that public TCR beta signatures indicated CMV infection as well as a matching HLA type. Whole-study findings and limits: The ex vivo response was dominated by HLA-C-restricted CMV-specific TCR beta clonotypes. CMV carriers with the relevant HLA were identified by cumulative public TCR beta family frequency.

The germline gives CDR1 DFQATT, CDR2 SNEGSKA (reference sequence). V trimming: 0 bases; J trimming: 2 bases; junction bases outside the gene matches: 4. The length of the CDR3 is 15 residues. Comments on this clonotype: What it binds is unknown.

TCRdb re-called the reads with MiXCR, one entry per CDR3 protein. Among fewer than 1,000,000 distinct CDR3 sequences listed, around 30% were seen once. V usage is TRBV20-1 and J usage is TRBJ1-5; 7 nucleotides line up with TRBD1. This receptor was taken from a human donor in good health (CMV status not recorded). Some clones in this sample may be carry-over from other donors' samples. The sample in question was cultured CD8+ T cells from PBMCs, obtained from culture after CMV antigen stimulation. The CDR3, as DNA: TGCAGTGCTAGAGATAGACAGGGACGCAATCAGCCCCAGCATTTT. It encodes CSARDRQGRNQPQHF.